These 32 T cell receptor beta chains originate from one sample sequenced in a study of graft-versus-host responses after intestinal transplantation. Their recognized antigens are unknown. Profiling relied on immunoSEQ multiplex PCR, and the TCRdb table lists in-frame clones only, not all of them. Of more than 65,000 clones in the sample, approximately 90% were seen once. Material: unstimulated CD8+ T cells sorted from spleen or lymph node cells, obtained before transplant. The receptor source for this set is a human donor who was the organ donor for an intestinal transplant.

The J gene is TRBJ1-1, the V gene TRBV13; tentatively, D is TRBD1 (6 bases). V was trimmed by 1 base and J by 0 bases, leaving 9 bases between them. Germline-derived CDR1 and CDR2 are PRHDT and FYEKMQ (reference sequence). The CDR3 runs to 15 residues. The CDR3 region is CASSLDGQLNTEAFF. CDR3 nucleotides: TGTGCCAGCAGCTTAGACGGACAGTTGAACACTGAAGCTTTCTTT.

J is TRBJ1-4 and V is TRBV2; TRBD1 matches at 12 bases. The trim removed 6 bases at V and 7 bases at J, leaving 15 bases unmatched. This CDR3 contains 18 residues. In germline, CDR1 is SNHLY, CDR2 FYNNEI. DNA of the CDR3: TGTGCCAGCAGCCCCCCTCCGGGACAGGGGGCTGACAGTGAAAAACTGTTTTTT. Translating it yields CASSPPPGQGADSEKLFF. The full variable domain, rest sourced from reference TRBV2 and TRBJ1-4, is EPEVTQTPSHQVTQMGQEVILRCVPISNHLYFYWYRQILGQKVEFLVSFYNNEISEKSEIFDDQFSVERPDGSNFTLKIRSTKLEDSAMYFCASSPPPGQGADSEKLFFGSGTQLSVL.

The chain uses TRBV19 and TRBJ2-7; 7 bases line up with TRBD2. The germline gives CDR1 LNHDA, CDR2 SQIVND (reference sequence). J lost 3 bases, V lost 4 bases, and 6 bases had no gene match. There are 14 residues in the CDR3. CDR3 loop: CASSSRGLSYEQYF. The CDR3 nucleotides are TGTGCCAGTAGTAGTAGGGGACTAAGCTACGAGCAGTACTTC. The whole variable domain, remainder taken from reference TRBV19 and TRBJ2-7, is DGGITQSPKYLFRKEGQNVTLSCEQNLNHDAMYWYRQDPGQGLRLIYYSQIVNDFQKGDIAEGYSVSREKKESFPLTVTSAQKNPTAFYLCASSSRGLSYEQYFGPGTRLTVT.

CDR3 in amino acids: CASSLGTGSRDGYTF. CDR3 DNA: TGTGCCAGCAGCTTAGGGACAGGGAGTCGAGATGGCTACACCTTC. V usage is TRBV7-9 and J usage is TRBJ1-2; 8 bases agree with TRBD1. Germline V CDR1 and CDR2: SEHNR, FQNEAQ (reference sequence). This CDR3 is built from 15 residues. V lost 1 base and J lost 6; bases outside the gene matches: 7.

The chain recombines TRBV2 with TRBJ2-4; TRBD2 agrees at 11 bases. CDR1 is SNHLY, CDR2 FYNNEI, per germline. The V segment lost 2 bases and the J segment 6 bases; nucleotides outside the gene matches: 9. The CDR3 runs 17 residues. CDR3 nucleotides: TGTGCCAGCAGTGAACGACTAGCGGGATTCTGCGGAAACATTCAGTACTTC. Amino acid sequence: CASSERLAGFCGNIQYF.

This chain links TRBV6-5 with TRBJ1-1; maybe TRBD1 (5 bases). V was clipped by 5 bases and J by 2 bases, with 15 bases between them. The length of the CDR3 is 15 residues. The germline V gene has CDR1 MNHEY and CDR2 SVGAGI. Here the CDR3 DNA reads TGTGCCAGCAGTCCAGTCCTCAGGGTAAACACTGAAGCTTTCTTT. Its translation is CASSPVLRVNTEAFF.

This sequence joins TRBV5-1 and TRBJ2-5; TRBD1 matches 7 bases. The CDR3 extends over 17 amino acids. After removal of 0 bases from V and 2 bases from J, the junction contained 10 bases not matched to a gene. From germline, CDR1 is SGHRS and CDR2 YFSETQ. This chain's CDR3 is CASSLGAGTELQETQYF. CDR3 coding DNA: TGCGCCAGCAGCTTGGGGGCCGGGACAGAACTACAAGAGACCCAGTACTTC.

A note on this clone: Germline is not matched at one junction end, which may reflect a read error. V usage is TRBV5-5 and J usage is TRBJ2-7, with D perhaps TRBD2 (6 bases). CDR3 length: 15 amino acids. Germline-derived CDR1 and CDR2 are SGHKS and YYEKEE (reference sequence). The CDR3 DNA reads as TGTGCCAGCAGTTTGGGGGGTGCAAGCTCCTACGAGCAGTACTTC. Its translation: CASSLGGASSYEQYF. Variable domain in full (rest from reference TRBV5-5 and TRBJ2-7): DAGVTQSPTHLIKTRGQQVTLRCSPISGHKSVSWYQQVLGQGPQFIFQYYEKEERGRGNFPDRFSARQFPNYSSELNVNALLLGDSALYLCASSLGGASSYEQYFGPGTRLTVT.

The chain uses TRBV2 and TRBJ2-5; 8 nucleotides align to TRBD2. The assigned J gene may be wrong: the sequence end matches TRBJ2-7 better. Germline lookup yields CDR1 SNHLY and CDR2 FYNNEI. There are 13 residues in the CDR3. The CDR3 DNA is TGTGCCAGCACACTAGCGGAGAAATACGAGCAGTACTTC. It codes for CASTLAEKYEQYF.

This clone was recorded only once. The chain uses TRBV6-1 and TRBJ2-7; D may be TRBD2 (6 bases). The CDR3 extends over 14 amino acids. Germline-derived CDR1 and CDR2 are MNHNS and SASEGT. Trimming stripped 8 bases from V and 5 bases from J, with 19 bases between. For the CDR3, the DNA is TGTGCCAGCTCTATAAAGCGGGTCACCGACGAGCAGTACTTC. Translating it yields CASSIKRVTDEQYF.

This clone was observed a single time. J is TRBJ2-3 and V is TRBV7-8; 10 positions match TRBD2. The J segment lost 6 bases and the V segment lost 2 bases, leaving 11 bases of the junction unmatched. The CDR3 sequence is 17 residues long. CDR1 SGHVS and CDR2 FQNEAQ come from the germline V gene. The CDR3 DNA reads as TGTGCCAGCAGCTTAATGGGCCGAGCGGGAGGGGCGGATACGCAGTATTTT. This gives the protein CASSLMGRAGGADTQYF.

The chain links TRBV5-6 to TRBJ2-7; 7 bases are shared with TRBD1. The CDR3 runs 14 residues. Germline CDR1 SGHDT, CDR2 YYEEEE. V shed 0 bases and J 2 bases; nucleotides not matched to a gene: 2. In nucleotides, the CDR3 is TGTGCCAGCAGCTTGGAAGGGGGCCCCTACGAGCAGTACTTC. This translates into CASSLEGGPYEQYF.

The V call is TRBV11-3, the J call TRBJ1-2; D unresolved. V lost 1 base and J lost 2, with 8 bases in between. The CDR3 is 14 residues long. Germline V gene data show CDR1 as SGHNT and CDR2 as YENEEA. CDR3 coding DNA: TGTGCCAGCAGCTTAGTCTTGTGCAACTATGGCTACACCTTC. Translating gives CASSLVLCNYGYTF.

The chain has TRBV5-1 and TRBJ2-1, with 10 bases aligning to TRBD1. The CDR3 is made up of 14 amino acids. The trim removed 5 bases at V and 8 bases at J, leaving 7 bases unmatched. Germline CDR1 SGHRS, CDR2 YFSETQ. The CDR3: CASRYGTGDDEQFF. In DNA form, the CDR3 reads TGCGCCAGCAGATACGGGACAGGGGACGATGAGCAGTTCTTC.

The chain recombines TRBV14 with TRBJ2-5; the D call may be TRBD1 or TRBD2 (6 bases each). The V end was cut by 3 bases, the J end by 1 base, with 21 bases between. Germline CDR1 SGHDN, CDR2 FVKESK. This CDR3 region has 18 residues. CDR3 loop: CASSHPSGAYDPQETQYF. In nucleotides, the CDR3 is TGTGCCAGCAGCCATCCCTCGGGGGCTTATGATCCCCAAGAGACCCAGTACTTC.

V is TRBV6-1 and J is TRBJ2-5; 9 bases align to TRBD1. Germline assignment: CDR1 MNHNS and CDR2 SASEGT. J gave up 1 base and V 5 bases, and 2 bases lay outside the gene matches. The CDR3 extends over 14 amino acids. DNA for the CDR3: TGTGCCAGCAGTCGGACAGGGGCCCAAGAGACCCAGTACTTC. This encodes CASSRTGAQETQYF.

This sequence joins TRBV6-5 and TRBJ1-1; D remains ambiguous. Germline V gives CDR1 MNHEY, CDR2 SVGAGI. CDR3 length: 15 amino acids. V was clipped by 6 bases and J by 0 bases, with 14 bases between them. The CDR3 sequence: CASRPGPLMNTEAFF. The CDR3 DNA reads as TGTGCCAGCAGACCCGGGCCCTTAATGAACACTGAAGCTTTCTTT.

The DNA of the CDR3 is TGTGCCAGCAGCTATATACGGGGAGGGTGGAATGAGCAGTTCTTC. Encoded protein: CASSYIRGGWNEQFF. The V call is TRBV7-9, the J call TRBJ2-1, with TRBD2 identical over 7 bases. The CDR3 length is 15 residues. The trim removed 4 bases at V and 7 bases at J, leaving 10 bases unmatched. In germline, CDR1 is SEHNR, CDR2 FQNEAQ (reference sequence). The full variable domain, with the rest looked up from reference TRBV7-9 and TRBJ2-1, is DTGVSQNPRHKITKRGQNVTFRCDPISEHNRLYWYRQTLGQGPEFLTYFQNEAQLEKSRLLSDRFSAERPKGSFSTLEIQRTEQGDSAMYLCASSYIRGGWNEQFFGPGTRLTVL.

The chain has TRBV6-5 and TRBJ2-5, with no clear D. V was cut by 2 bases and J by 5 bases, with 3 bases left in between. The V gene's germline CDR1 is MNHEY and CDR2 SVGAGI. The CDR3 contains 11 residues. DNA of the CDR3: TGTGCCAGCAGTTACGCTGAGACCCAGTACTTC. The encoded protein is CASSYAETQYF.

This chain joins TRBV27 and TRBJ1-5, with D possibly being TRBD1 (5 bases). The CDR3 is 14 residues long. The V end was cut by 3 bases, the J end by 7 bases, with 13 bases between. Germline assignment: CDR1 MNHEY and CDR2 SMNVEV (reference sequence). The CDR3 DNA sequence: TGTGCCAGCAGTTTTGGGCAGGGCGGCCAGCCCCAGCATTTT. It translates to CASSFGQGGQPQHF.

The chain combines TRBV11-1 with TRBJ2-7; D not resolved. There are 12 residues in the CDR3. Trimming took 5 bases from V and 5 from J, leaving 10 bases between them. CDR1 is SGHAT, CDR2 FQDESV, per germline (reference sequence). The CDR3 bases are TGTGCCAGCAGCCCCGTATCCCACGAGCAGTACTTC. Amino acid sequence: CASSPVSHEQYF.

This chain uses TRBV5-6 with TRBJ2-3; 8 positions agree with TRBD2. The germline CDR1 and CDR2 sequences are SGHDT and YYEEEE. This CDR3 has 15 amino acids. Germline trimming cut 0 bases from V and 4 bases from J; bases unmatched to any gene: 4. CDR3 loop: CASSLEAGGPDTQYF. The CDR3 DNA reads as TGTGCCAGCAGCTTGGAGGCGGGAGGCCCAGATACGCAGTATTTT.

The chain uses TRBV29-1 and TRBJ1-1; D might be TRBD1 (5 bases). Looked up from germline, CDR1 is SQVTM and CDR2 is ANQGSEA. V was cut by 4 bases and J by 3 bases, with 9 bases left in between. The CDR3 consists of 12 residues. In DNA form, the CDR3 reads TGCAGCGTTGCAGGGAGATACACTGAAGCTTTCTTT. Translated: CSVAGRYTEAFF.

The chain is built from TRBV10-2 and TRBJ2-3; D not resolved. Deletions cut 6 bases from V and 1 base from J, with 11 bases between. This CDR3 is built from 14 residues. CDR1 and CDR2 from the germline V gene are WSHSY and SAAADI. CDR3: CASSQNFRTDTQYF. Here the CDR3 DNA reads TGCGCCAGCAGCCAGAATTTCCGCACAGATACGCAGTATTTT.

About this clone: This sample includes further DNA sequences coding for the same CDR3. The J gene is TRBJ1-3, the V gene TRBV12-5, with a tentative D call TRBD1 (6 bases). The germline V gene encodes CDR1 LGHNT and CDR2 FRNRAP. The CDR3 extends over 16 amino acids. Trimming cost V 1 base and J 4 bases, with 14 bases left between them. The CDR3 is CASGLGVQGTGNTIYF. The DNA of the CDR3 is TGTGCTAGTGGTTTGGGGGTACAGGGCACCGGAAACACCATATATTTT. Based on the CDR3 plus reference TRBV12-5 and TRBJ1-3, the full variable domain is DARVTQTPRHKVTEMGQEVTMRCQPILGHNTVFWYRQTMMQGLELLAYFRNRAPLDDSGMPKDRFSAEMPDATLATLKIQPSEPRDSAVYFCASGLGVQGTGNTIYFGEGSWLTVV.

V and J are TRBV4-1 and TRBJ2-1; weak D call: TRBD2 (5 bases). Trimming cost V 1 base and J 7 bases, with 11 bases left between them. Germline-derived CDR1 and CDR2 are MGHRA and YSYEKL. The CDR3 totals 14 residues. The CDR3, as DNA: TGCGCCAGCAGCCAAGTGATGAGCGGAAATGAGCAGTTCTTC. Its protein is CASSQVMSGNEQFF.

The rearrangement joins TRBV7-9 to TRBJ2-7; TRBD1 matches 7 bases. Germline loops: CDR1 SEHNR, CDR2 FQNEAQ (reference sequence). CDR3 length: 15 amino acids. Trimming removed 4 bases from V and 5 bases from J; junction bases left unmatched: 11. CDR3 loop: CASSSSNRGSHEQYF. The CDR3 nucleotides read TGTGCCAGCAGCTCGTCCAACAGGGGTTCCCACGAGCAGTACTTC. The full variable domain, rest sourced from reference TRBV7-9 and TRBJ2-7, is DTGVSQNPRHKITKRGQNVTFRCDPISEHNRLYWYRQTLGQGPEFLTYFQNEAQLEKSRLLSDRFSAERPKGSFSTLEIQRTEQGDSAMYLCASSSSNRGSHEQYFGPGTRLTVT.

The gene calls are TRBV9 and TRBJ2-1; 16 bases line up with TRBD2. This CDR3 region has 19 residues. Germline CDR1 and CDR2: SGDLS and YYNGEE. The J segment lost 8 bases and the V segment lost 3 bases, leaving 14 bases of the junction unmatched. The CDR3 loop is CASSGGTSGRAGRLDEQFF. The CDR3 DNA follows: TGTGCCAGCAGCGGAGGGACTAGCGGGAGGGCCGGTCGTTTGGATGAGCAGTTCTTC.

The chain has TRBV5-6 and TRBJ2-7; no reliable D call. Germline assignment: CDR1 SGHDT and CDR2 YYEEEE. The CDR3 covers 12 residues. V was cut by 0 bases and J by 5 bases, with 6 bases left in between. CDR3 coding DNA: TGTGCCAGCAGCTTGGACGTGAACGAGCAGTACTTC. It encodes CASSLDVNEQYF.

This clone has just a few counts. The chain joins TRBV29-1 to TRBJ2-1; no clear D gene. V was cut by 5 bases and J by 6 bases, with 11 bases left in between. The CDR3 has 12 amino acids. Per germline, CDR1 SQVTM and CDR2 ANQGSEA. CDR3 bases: TGCAGCGTTTATCTCCAGCCCAATGAGCAGTTCTTC. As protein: CSVYLQPNEQFF.

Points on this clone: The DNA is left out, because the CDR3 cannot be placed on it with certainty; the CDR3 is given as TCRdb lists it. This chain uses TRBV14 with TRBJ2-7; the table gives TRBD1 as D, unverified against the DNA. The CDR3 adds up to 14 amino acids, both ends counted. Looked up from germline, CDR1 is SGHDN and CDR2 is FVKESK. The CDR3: CASSFGQGFFGQYF.

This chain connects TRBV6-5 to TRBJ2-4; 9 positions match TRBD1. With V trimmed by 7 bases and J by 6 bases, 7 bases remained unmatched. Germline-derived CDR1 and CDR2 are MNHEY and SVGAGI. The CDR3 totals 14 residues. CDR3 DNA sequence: TGTGCCAGCAAGGGACAGGGCCCGCGAAACATTCAGTACTTC. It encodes CASKGQGPRNIQYF.